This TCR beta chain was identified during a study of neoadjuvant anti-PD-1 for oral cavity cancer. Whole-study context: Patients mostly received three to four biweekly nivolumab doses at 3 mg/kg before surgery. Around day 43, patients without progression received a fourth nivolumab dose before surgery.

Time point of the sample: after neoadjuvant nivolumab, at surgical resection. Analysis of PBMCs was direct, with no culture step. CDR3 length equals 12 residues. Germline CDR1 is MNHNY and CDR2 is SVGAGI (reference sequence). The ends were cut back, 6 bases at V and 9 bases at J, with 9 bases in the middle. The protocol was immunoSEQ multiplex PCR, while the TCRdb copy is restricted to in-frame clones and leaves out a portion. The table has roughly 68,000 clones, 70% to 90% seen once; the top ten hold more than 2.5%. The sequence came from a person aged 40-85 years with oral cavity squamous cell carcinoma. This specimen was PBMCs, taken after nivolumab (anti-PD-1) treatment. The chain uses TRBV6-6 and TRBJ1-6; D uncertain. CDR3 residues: CASRLQLSPLHF. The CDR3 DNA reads TGTGCCAGCAGACTACAACTTTCACCCCTCCACTTT.